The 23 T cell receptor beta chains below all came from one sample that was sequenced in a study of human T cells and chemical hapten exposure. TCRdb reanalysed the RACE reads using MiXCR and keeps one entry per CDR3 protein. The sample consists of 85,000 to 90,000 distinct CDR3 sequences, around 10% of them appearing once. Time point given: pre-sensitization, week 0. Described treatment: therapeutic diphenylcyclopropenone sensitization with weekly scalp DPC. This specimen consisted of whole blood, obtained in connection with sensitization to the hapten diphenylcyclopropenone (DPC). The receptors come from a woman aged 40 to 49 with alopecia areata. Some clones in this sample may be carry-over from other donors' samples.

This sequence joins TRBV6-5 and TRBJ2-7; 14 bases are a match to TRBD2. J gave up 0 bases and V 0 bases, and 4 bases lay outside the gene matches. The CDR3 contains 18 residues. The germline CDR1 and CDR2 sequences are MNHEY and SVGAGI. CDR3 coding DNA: TGTGCCAGCAGTTACTCGGGACTAGCGGGGGCCCACTCCTACGAGCAGTACTTC. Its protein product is CASSYSGLAGAHSYEQYF.

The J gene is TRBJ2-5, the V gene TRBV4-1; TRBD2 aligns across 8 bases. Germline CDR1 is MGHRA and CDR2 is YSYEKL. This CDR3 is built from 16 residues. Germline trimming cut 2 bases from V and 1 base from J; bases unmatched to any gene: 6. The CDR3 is CASSQQLTSGQETQYF. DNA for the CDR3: TGCGCCAGCAGCCAACAACTTACTAGCGGCCAAGAGACCCAGTACTTC.

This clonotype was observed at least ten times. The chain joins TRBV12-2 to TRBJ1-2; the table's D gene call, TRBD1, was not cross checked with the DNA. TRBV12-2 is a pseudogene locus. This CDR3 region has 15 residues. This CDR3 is CASRLETGQVVGYTF. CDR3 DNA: TGTGCAAGTCGCTTAGAGACGGGACAGGTGGTAGGCTACACCTTC.

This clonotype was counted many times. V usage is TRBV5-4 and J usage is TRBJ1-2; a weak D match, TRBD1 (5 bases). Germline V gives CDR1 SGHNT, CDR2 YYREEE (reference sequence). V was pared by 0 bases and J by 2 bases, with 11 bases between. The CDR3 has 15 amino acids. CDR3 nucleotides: TGTGCCAGCAGCTTGGGATGGGGGACCAACTATGGCTACACCTTC. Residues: CASSLGWGTNYGYTF.

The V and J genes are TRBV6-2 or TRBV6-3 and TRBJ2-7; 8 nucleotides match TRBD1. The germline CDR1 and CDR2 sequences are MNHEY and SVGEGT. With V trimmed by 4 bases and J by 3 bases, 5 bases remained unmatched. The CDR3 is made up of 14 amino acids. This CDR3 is CASSSGQGVYEQYF. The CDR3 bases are TGTGCCAGCAGTTCTGGACAGGGTGTCTACGAGCAGTACTTC.

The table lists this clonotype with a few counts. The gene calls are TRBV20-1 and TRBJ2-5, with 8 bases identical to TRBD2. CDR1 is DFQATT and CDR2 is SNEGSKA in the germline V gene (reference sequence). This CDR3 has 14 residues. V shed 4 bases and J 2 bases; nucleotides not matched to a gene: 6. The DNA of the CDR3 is TGCAGTGCTATGGTAGCGGGGATTCAAGAGACCCAGTACTTC. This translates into CSAMVAGIQETQYF.

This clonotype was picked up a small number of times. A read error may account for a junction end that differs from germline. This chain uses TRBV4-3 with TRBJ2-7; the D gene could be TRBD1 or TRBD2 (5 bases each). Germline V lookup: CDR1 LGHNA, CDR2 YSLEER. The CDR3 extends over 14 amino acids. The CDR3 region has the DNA TGCGCTAGCAGCCAAGATCTAAACAGCCTTGGGGGGTACTTC. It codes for CASSQDLNSLGGYF.

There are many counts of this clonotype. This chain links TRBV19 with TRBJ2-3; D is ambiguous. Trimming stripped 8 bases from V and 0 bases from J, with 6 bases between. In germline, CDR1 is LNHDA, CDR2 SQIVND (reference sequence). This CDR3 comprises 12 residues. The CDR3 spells CASSFSTDTQYF. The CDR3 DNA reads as TGTGCCAGTTCATTCAGCACAGATACGCAGTATTTT.

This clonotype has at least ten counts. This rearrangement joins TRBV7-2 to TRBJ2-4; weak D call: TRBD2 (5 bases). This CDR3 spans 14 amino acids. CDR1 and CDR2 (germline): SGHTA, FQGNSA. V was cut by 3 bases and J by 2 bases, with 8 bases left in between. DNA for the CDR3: TGTGCCAGCAGCTTTACGGGAACCAAAAACATTCAGTACTTC. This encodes CASSFTGTKNIQYF.

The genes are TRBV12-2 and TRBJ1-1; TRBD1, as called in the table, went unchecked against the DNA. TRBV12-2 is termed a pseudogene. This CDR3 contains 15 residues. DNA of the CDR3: TGTGCAAGTCGCCTCGGACGGGGGGCTAGGGCTGAAGCTTTCTTT. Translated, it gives CASRLGRGARAEAFF.

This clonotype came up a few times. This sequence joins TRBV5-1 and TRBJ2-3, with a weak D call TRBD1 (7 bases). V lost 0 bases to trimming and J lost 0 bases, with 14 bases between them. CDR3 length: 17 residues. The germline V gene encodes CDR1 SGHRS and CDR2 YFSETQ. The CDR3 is CASSLALTGTSTDTQYF. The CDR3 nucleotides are TGCGCCAGCAGCTTGGCCTTGACAGGGACTAGCACAGATACGCAGTATTTT.

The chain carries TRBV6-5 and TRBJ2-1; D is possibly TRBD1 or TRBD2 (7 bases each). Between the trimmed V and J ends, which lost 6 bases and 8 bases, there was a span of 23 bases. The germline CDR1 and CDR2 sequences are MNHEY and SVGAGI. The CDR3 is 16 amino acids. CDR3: CASSRSLQGGTDEQFF. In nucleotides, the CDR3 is TGTGCCAGCAGCCGTTCGTTGCAGGGGGGGACCGATGAGCAGTTCTTC.

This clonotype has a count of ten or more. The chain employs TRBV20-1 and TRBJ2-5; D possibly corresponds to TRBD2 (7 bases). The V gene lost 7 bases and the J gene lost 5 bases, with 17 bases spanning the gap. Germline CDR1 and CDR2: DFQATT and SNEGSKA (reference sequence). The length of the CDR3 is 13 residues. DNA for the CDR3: TGCAGTGTTAGGGACATAGCGGGCGAGACCCAGTACTTC. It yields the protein CSVRDIAGETQYF.

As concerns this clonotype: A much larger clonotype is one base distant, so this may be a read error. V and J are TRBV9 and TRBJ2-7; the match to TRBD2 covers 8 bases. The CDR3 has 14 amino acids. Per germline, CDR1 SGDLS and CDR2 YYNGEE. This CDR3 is CTSSVGLAGYEQYF. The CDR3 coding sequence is TGTACCAGCAGCGTAGGACTAGCTGGCTACGAGCAGTACTTC.

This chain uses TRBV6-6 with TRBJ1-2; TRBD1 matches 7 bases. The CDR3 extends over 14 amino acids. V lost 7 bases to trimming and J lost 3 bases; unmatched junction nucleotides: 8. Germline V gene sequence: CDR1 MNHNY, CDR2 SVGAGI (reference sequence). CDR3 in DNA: TGTGCCAGCACCTTAACAGGGGAGGACTATGGCTACACCTTC. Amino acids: CASTLTGEDYGYTF.

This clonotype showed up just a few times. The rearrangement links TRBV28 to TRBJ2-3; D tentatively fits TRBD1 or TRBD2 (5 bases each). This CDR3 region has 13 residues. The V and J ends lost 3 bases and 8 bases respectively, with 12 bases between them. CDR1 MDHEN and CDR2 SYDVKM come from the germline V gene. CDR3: CASSLGTRGTQYF. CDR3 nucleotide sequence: TGTGCCAGCAGTTTGGGGACCCGGGGTACGCAGTATTTT.

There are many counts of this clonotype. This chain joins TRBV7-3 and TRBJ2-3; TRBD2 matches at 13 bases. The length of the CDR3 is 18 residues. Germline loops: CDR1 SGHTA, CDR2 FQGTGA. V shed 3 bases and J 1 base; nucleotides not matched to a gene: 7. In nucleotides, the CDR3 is TGTGCCAGCAGCTTTTCGCCCGGACTAGCGGGGGGCACAGATACGCAGTATTTT. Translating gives CASSFSPGLAGGTDTQYF.

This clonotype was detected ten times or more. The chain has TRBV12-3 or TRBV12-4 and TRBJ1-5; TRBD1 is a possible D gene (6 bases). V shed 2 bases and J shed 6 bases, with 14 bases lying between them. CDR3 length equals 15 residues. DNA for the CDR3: TGTGCCAGCAGTTTATCTGGGGGCAGGGGTCAGCCCCAGCATTTT. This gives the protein CASSLSGGRGQPQHF.

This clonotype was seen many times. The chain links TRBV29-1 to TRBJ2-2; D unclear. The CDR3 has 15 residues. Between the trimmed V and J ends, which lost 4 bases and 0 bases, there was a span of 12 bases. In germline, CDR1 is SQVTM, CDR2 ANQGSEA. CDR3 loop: CSVVAADPNTGELFF. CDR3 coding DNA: TGCAGCGTTGTCGCGGCGGATCCGAACACCGGGGAGCTGTTTTTT.

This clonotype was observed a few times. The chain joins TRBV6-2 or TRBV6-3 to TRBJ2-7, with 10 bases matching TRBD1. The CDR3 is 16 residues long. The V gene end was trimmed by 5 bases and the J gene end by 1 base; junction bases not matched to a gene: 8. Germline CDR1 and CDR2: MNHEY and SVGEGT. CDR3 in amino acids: CASSQPGTGVSYEQYF. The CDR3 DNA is TGTGCCAGCAGTCAGCCAGGGACAGGGGTTTCCTACGAGCAGTACTTC.

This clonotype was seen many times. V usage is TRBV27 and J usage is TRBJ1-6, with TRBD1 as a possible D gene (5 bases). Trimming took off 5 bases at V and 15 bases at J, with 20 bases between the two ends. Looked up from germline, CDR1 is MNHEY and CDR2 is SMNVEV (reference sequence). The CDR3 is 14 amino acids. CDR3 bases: TGTGCCAGCAGTCCCCTCACCGACAGTATAAACCTCCACTTT. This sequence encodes CASSPLTDSINLHF.

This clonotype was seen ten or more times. Here the CDR3 DNA reads TGTGCCAGCAGTTTAAGGGGGGAGCAGTTCTTC. Protein sequence: CASSLRGEQFF. The rearrangement joins TRBV12-3 or TRBV12-4 to TRBJ2-1; TRBD1 is a possible D gene (6 bases). The CDR3 is made up of 11 amino acids. V was cut by 2 bases and J by 10 bases, with 6 bases left in between.

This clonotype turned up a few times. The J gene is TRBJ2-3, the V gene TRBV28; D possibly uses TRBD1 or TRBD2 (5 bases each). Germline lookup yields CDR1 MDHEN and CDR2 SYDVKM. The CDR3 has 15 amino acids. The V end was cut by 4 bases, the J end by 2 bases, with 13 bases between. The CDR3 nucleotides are TGTGCCAGCAGTTCTACGGGACGGAACACAGATACGCAGTATTTT. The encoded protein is CASSSTGRNTDTQYF.